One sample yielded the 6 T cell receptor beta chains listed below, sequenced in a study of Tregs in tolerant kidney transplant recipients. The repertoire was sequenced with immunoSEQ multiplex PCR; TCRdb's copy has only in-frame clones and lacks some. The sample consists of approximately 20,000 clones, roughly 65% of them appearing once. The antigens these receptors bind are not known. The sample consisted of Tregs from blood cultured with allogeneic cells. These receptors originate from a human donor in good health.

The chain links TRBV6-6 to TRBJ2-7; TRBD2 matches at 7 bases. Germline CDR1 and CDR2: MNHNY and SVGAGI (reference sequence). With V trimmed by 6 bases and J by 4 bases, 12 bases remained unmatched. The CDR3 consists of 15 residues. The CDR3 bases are TGTGCCAGCAGGACCTGGGGCGGGAGTGGGTACGAGCAGTACTTC. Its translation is CASRTWGGSGYEQYF.

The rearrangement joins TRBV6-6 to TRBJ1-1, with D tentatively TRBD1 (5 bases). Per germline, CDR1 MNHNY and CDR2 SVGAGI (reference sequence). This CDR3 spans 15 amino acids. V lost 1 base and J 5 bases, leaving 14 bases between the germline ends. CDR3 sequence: CASSYFGGVRTEAFF. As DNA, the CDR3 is TGTGCCAGCAGTTACTTCGGGGGGGTTAGAACTGAAGCTTTCTTT.

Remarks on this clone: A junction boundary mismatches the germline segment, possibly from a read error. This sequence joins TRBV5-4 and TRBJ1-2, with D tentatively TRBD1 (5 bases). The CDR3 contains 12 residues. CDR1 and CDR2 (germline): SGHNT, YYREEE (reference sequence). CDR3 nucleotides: TGTGCCAGCAGCTTAGGGGACTACGGCTACACCTTC. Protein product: CASSLGDYGYTF.

The CDR3 loop is CASSVYGSTDTQYF. For the CDR3, the DNA is TGTGCCAGCAGCGTATATGGAAGCACAGATACGCAGTATTTT. The chain has TRBV9 and TRBJ2-3; D not resolved. This CDR3 has 14 amino acids. V lost 1 base to trimming and J lost 0 bases, with 6 bases between them. CDR1 and CDR2 (germline): SGDLS, YYNGEE.

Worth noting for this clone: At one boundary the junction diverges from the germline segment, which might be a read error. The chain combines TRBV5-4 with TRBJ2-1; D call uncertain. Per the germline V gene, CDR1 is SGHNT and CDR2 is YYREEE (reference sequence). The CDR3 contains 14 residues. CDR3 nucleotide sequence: TGTGCCAGCAGCCCGTACACGGGCCAAAATGGGCAGTTCTTC. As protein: CASSPYTGQNGQFF.

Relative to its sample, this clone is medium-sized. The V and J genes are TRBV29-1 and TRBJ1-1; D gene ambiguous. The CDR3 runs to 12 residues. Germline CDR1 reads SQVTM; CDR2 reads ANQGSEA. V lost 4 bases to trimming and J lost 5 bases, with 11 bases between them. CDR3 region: CSVGRVTTEAFF. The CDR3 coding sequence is TGCAGCGTTGGGAGGGTTACGACTGAAGCTTTCTTT.